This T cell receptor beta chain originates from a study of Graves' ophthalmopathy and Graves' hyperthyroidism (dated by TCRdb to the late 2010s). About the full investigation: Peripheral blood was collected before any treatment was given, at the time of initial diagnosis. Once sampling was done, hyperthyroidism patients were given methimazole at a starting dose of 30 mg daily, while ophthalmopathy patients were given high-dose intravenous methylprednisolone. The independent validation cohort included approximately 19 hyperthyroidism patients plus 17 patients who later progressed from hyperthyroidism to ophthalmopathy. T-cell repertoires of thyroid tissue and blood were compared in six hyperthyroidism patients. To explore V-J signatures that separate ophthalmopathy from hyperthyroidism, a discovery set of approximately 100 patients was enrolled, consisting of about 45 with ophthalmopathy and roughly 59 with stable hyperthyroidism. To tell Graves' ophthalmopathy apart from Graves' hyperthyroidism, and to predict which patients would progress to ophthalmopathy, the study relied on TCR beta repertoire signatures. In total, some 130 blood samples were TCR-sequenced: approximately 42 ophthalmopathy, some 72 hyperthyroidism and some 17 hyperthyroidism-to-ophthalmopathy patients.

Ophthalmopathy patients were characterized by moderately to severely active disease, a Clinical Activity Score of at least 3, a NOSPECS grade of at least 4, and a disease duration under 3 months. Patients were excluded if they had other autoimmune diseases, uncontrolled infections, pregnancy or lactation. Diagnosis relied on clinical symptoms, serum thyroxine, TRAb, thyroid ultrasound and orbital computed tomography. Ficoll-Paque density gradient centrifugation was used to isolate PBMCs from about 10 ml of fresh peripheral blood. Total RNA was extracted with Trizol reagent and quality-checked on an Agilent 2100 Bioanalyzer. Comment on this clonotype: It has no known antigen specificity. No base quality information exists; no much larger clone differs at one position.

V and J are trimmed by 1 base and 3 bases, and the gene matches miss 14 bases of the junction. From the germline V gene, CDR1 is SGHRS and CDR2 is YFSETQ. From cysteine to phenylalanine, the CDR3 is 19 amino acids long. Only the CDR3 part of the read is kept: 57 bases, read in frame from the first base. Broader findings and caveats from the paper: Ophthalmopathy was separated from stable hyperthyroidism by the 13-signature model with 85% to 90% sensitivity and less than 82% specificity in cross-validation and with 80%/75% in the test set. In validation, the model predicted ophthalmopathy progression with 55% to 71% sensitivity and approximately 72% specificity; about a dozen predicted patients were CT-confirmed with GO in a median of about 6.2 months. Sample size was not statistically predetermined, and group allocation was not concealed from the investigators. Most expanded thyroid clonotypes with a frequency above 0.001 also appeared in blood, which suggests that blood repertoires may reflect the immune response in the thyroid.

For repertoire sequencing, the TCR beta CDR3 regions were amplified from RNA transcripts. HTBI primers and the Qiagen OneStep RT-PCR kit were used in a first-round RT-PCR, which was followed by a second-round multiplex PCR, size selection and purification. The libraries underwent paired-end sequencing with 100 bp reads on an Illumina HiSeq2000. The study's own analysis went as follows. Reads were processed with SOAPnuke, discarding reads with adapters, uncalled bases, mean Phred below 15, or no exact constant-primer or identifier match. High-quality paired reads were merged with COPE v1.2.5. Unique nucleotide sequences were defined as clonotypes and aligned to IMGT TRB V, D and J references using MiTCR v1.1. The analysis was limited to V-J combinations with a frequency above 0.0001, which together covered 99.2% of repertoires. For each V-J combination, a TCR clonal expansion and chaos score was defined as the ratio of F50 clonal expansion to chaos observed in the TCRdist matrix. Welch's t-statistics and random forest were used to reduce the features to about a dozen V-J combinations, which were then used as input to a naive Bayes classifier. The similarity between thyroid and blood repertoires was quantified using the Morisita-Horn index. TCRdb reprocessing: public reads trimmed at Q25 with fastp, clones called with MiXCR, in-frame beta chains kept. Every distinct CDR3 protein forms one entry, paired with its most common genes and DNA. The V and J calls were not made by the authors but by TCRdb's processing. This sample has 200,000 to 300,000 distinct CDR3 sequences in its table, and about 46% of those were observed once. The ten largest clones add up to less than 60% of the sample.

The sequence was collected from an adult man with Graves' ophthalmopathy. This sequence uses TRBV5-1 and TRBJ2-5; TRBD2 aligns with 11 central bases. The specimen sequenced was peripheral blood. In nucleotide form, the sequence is TGCGCCAGCAGCTTGATAGGGGTCGCAATAGCGGGAGGGAAAGAGACCCAGTACTTC. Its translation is CASSLIGVAIAGGKETQYF.